Listed below are T cell receptor beta chains from one sample, sequenced in a study of blood T cell repertoires in COVID-19. Assay: immunoSEQ multiplex PCR; the TCRdb copy retains only in-frame clones and omits some. Of fewer than 200,000 clones listed, approximately 84% are singletons. Sequenced input: PBMCs or T cells enriched from blood (not recorded which). These TCRs come from a man aged 45-65 years who had recovered from COVID-19. CDR3s include the opening cysteine and the closing phenylalanine or tryptophan. The order of the fields is V gene, D gene, J gene, CDR3 length, CDR3 DNA, CDR3 protein. A D gene is named only where the DNA matches it firmly.

TRBV3-1/TRBV3-2	TRBD1	TRBJ2-7	17	TGTGCCAGCAGCCGCCTATTTACGGCAGGGGGATCTAACGAGCAGTACTTC	CASSRLFTAGGSNEQYF
TRBV10-3	.	TRBJ1-5	15	TGTGCCATCAGTGAGTCAGGGAGCAGAAATCAGCCCCAGCATTTT	CAISESGSRNQPQHF
TRBV6-5	TRBD1	TRBJ2-7	15	TGTGCCAGCAGTTACTCAGGGACAGGGGTCTACGAGCAGTACTTC	CASSYSGTGVYEQYF
TRBV28	.	TRBJ1-2	15	TGTGCCAGCAGTTCAAGCCGGGACTTTAACTATGGCTACACCTTC	CASSSSRDFNYGYTF
TRBV15	TRBD1	TRBJ1-1	14	TGTGCCACCAGCAGAGCTCGGGCAGGGGGTGAAGCTTTCTTT	CATSRARAGGEAFF
TRBV6-5	.	TRBJ1-5	15	TGTGCCAGCAGACCCTCGGCGGATAGCAATCAGCCCCAGCATTTT	CASRPSADSNQPQHF
TRBV11-2	.	TRBJ1-2	13	TGTGCCAGCAGCTTAGGGGAGGGGTCTCGCTACACCTTC	CASSLGEGSRYTF
TRBV3-1/TRBV3-2	TRBD1	TRBJ1-2	13	TGTGCCAGCAGCCTCAGGGGGGATTATGGCTACACCTTC	CASSLRGDYGYTF
TRBV18	TRBD1	TRBJ1-1	12	TGTGCCAGCTCAAAACAGGGGACTGAAGCTTTCTTT	CASSKQGTEAFF
TRBV18	TRBD1	TRBJ1-1	19	TGTGCCAGCTCATTGCTTGGGGGGACAGGGTTGTTGTGGAACACTGAAGCTTTCTTT	CASSLLGGTGLLWNTEAFF
TRBV6-2/TRBV6-3	TRBD1	TRBJ2-1	15	TGTGCCAGCAGTTCCCGGGACAGGGGTGCCAATGAGCAGTTCTTC	CASSSRDRGANEQFF
TRBV28	.	TRBJ2-2	14	TGTGCCAGCAGCCTGGACACGAACACCGGGGAGCTGTTTTTT	CASSLDTNTGELFF
TRBV14	.	TRBJ1-3	14	TGTGCCAGCAGCCCCGGTCACTCTGGAAACACCATATATTTT	CASSPGHSGNTIYF
TRBV7-3	.	TRBJ1-3	14	TGTGCCAGCAGCTTAAGGACAGTTCCAAACACCATATATTTT	CASSLRTVPNTIYF
TRBV9	TRBD2	TRBJ2-3	17	TGTGCCAGCAGCGCCCCTGGCGGGGGGGCGGGGACAGATACGCAGTATTTT	CASSAPGGGAGTDTQYF
TRBV11-2	.	TRBJ2-6	15	TGTGCCAGCAGAAAAACAGGGTCCGGGGCCAACGTCCTGACTTTC	CASRKTGSGANVLTF
TRBV6-5	TRBD1	TRBJ2-2	16	TGTGCCAGCAGTTCTGGGACAGGGGATTACACCGGGGAGCTGTTTTTT	CASSSGTGDYTGELFF